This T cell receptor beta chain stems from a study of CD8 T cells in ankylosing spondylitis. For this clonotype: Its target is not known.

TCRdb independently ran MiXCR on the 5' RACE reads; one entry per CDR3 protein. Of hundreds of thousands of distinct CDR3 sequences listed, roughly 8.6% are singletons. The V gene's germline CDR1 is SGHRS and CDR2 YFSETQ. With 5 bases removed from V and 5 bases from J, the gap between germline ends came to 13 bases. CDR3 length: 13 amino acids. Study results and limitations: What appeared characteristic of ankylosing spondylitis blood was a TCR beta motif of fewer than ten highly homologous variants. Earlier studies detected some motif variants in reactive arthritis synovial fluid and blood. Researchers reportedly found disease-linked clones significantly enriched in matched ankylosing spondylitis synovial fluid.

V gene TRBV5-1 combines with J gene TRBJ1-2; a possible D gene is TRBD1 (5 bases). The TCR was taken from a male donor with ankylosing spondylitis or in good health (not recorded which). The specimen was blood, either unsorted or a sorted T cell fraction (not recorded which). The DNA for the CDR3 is TGCGCCAGCAGAAGGCAGGGAGATTATGGCTACACCTTC. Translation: CASRRQGDYGYTF. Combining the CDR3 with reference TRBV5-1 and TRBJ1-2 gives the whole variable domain KAGVTQTPRYLIKTRGQQVTLSCSPISGHRSVSWYQQTPGQGLQFLFEYFSETQRNKGNFPGRFSGRQFSNSRSEMNVSTLELGDSALYLCASRRQGDYGYTFGSGTRLTVV.